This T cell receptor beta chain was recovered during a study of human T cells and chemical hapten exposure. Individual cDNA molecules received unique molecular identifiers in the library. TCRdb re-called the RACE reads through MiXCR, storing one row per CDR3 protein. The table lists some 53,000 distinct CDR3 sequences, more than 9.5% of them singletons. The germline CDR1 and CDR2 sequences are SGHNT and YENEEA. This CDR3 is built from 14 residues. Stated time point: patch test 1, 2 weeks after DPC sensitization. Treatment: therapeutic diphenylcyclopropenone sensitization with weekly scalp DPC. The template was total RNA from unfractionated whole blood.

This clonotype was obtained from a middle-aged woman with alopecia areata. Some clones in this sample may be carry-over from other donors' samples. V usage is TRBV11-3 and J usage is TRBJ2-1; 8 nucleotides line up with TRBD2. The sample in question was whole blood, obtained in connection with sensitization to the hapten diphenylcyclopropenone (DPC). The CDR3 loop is CTTRPGLGLNEQFF. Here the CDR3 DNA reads TGTACCACCAGGCCGGGACTAGGCCTTAATGAGCAGTTCTTC.